This T cell receptor beta chain derives from a study of cytomegalovirus exposure and HLA in healthy donors. General study results and limits: Reports indicate that TCR beta sequences accurately predicted the HLA-A and HLA-B alleles of most subjects.

PCR amplification relied on 60 Vbeta primers (plus 13 Jbeta primers). Generated by immunoSEQ multiplex PCR, the TCRdb table keeps only in-frame clones and is missing some. The clone table shows approximately 110,000 clones, with the ten largest holding roughly 1%. As concerns this clone: Its antigen remains unknown. In the same sample, other DNA sequences code for this CDR3.

Germline CDR1 SQVTM, CDR2 ANQGSEA. V lost 4 bases and J 0 bases, leaving 15 bases between the germline ends. The CDR3 is made up of 15 amino acids. This TCR derives from a man between 18 and 29 years old in good health and CMV-seronegative. Input material: PBMCs. The chain couples TRBV29-1 to TRBJ1-1, with D possibly being TRBD1 (5 bases). CDR3 in amino acids: CSVAGGWGMNTEAFF. The DNA of the CDR3 is TGCAGCGTTGCGGGGGGGTGGGGGATGAACACTGAAGCTTTCTTT.